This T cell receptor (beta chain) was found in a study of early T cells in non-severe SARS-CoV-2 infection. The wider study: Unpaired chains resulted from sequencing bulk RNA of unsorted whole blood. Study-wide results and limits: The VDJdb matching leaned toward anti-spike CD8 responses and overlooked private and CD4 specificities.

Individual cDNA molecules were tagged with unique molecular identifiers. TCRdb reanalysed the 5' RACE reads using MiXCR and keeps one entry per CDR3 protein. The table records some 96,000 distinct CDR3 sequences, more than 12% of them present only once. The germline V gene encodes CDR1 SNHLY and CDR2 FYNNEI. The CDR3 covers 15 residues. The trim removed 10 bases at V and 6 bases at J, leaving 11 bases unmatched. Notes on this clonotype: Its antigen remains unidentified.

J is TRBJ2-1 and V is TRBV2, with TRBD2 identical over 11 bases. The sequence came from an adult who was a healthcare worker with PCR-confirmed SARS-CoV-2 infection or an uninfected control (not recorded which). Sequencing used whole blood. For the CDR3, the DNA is TGTGCCACCGAAATGACTAGCGGGAACGCCAATGAGCAGTTCTTC. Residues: CATEMTSGNANEQFF.